These 2 T cell receptor beta chains were sequenced from one sample in a study of T-cell memory formation after mild COVID-19. TCRdb passed the 5' RACE reads through MiXCR, listing each CDR3 protein once. This sample has approximately 500,000 distinct CDR3 sequences, with roughly 25% found just once. The specimen sequenced was PBMCs or a T cell subset sorted from them (not recorded which). All receptors come from an adult woman who had mild COVID-19 (a few samples of this study predate the infection). Cell type and time point are not known.

This clonotype was seen more than once but under ten times. This chain links TRBV7-2 with TRBJ2-2, with 7 bases matching TRBD2. This CDR3 region has 16 residues. In germline, CDR1 is SGHTA, CDR2 FQGNSA. V lost 1 base and J lost 0; bases outside the gene matches: 2. The CDR3 sequence: CASSLGAGTNTGELFF. The CDR3 coding sequence is TGTGCCAGCAGCTTAGGAGCGGGGACGAACACCGGGGAGCTGTTTTTT.

This clonotype came up a few times. The rearrangement links TRBV25-1 to TRBJ2-1; 14 bases map to TRBD2. Germline V lookup: CDR1 MGHDK, CDR2 SYGVNS. J gave up 7 bases and V 3 bases, and 8 bases lay outside the gene matches. The CDR3 covers 17 residues. The CDR3 coding sequence is TGTGCCAGCAGTGAGACTAGCGGGAGGGCCAGCAGAAATGAGCAGTTCTTC. Translation: CASSETSGRASRNEQFF.